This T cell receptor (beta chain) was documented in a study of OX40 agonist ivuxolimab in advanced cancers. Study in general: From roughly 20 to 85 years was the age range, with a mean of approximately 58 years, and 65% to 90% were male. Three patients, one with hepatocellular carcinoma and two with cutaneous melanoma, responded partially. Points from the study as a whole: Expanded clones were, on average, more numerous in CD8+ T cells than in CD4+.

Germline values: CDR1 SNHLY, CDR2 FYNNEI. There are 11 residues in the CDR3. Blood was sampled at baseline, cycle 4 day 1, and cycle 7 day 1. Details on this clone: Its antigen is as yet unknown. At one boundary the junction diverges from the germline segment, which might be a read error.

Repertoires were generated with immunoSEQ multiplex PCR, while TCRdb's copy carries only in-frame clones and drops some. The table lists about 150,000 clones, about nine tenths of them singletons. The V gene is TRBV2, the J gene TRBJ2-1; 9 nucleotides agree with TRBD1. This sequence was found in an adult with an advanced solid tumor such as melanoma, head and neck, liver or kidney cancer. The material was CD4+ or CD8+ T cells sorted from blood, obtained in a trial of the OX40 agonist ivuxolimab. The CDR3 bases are TGTGCCAGCAGTGAAGACAGGGGGCTGGTCTTC. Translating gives CASSEDRGLVF.